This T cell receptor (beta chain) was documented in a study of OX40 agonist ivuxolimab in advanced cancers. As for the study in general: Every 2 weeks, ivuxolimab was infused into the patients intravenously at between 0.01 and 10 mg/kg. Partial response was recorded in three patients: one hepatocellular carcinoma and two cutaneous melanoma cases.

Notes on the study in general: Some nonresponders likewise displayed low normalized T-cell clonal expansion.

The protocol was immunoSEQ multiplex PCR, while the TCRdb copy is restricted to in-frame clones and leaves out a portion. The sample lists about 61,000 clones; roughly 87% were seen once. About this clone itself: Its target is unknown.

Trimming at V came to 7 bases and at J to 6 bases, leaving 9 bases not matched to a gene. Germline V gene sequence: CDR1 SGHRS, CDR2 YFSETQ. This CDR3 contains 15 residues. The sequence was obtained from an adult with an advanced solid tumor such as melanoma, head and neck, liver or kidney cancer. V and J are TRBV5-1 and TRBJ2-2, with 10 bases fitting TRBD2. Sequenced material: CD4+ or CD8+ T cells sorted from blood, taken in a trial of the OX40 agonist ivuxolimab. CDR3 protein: CASGEKRGGAGELFF. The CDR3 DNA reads TGCGCCAGCGGCGAAAAGCGGGGGGGCGCCGGGGAGCTGTTTTTT.